The next 10 T cell receptor beta chains were all read from a single sample in a study of blood T cells in healthy people across ages. A second about 7 to 12 cycle PCR used barcoded and J-beta primers. TCRdb independently ran MiXCR on the 5' RACE reads; one entry per CDR3 protein. The sample yields 700,000 to 800,000 distinct CDR3 sequences, approximately 43% seen once. The sequenced sample was blood. These receptors originate from a woman aged 55-69 years in good health.

A few counts support this clonotype. The chain recombines TRBV13 with TRBJ1-1; unclear D gene. CDR1 and CDR2 (germline): PRHDT, FYEKMQ (reference sequence). The CDR3 contains 13 residues. Trimming took 3 bases from V and 3 from J, leaving 8 bases between them. The CDR3 region has the DNA TGTGCCAGCAGCTTTTATTCGGACACTGAAGCTTTCTTT. Translation: CASSFYSDTEAFF.

The gene calls are TRBV10-2 and TRBJ2-1; D remains ambiguous. Germline V gene data show CDR1 as WSHSY and CDR2 as SAAADI. This CDR3 comprises 15 residues. The V end lost 2 bases, the J end lost 4 bases, and 12 bases lay between the germline ends. The CDR3 loop reads CASSEGVPNYNEQFF. As DNA, the CDR3 is TGCGCCAGCAGTGAGGGGGTCCCGAATTACAATGAGCAGTTCTTC.

This clonotype was found many times. This chain connects TRBV12-3 or TRBV12-4 to TRBJ1-2; 8 bases line up with TRBD1. With 3 bases clipped from V and 0 bases from J, the junction kept 9 bases outside the gene matches. The CDR3 is 17 amino acids. The CDR3 here is CASSFFGDRRTNYGYTF. CDR3 nucleotides: TGTGCCAGCAGTTTTTTTGGGGACAGGAGGACTAACTATGGCTACACCTTC.

As to this clonotype: A junction end diverges from the germline sequence, so it may reflect a read error. The chain is built from TRBV5-4 and TRBJ2-5; 8 bases agree with TRBD1. The end of the DNA fits TRBJ2-7 better, so the J call may be wrong. Germline values: CDR1 SGHNT, CDR2 YYREEE (reference sequence). This CDR3 contains 14 residues. The CDR3 sequence: CTSSHGQGRDEQYF. Here the CDR3 DNA reads TGTACCAGCAGCCACGGACAGGGACGGGACGAGCAGTACTTC.

The chain links TRBV6-7 to TRBJ2-1; 8 nucleotides agree with TRBD1. TRBV6-7 is an ORF for which the function is uncertain. With 6 bases clipped from V and 0 bases from J, the junction kept 7 bases outside the gene matches. The CDR3 has 16 amino acids. CDR3 bases: TGTGCCAGCAGCACCCCGGGACAGGTCTCCTACAATGAGCAGTTCTTC. This encodes CASSTPGQVSYNEQFF.

The rearrangement uses TRBV27 and TRBJ2-1; 7 nucleotides align to TRBD2. The CDR3 runs to 17 residues. The ends lost 2 bases at V and 2 bases at J; junction bases unmatched: 9. Germline-derived CDR1 and CDR2 are MNHEY and SMNVEV (reference sequence). CDR3 nucleotides: TGTGCCAGCAGTTTACGGCCTCCGGGACTAACCTACAATGAGCAGTTCTTC. Protein: CASSLRPPGLTYNEQFF.

This clonotype has ten or more counts. The J gene is TRBJ2-5, the V gene TRBV4-2; possible D gene TRBD2, 6 bases. With 0 bases removed from V and 4 bases from J, the gap between germline ends came to 6 bases. The CDR3 covers 13 residues. CDR1 and CDR2 from the germline V gene are LGHNA and YNFKEQ. CDR3 coding DNA: TGTGCCAGCAGCCAAGACGGGAGAGAGACCCAGTACTTC. Residues: CASSQDGRETQYF.

This chain connects TRBV6-5 to TRBJ2-7; TRBD1 aligns across 9 bases. This CDR3 is built from 14 residues. Trimming removed 7 bases from V and 4 bases from J; junction bases left unmatched: 8. CDR1 and CDR2 from the germline V gene are MNHEY and SVGAGI. The CDR3 DNA is TGTGCCAGCACCGCTGGACAGGGGAAGTACGAGCAGTACTTC. Its translation: CASTAGQGKYEQYF.

This clonotype came up a few times. The chain joins TRBV7-9 to TRBJ2-7; the D call may be TRBD1 or TRBD2 (5 bases each). V lost 3 bases to trimming and J lost 0 bases, with 15 bases between them. The CDR3 is 16 residues long. The germline gives CDR1 SEHNR, CDR2 FQNEAQ (reference sequence). The DNA of the CDR3 is TGTGCCAGCAGCTTGGGGCGGACTCCCGACTCCTACGAGCAGTACTTC. This sequence encodes CASSLGRTPDSYEQYF.

This clonotype has a handful of counts. The chain joins TRBV5-1 to TRBJ1-1; possible D gene TRBD1, 5 bases. The germline V gene has CDR1 SGHRS and CDR2 YFSETQ. Trimming took off 0 bases at V and 4 bases at J, with 13 bases between the two ends. There are 15 residues in the CDR3. For the CDR3, the DNA is TGCGCCAGCAGCTTGGCGTACGGCAGGGCCACTGAAGCTTTCTTT. It codes for CASSLAYGRATEAFF.